Described below is a single T cell receptor beta chain sequence and its context. Its target is not known. This sample is drawn from a study of PD-1 blockade in classical Hodgkin lymphoma. Time point defined: cycle 4 day 1 (C4D1), after less than seven weeks of nivolumab. Brentuximab vedotin exposure varied among the patients, all of whom had relapsed after autologous stem cell transplantation. Findings and limits, study-wide: The study found complete responders had baseline diversity similar to newly diagnosed patients. Repertoire differences have undefined causes, possibly disease activity or prior therapy.

The assay was immunoSEQ multiplex PCR, and TCRdb's table has in-frame clones only and misses some. The sample shows 25,000 to 40,000 clones, under 75% of them seen only once. The sample in question was peripheral blood mononuclear cells (PBMCs), obtained before the fourth cycle of nivolumab. The source of this sequence is a human donor with classical Hodgkin lymphoma.

CDR3 bases: TGTGCCAGCACTGTTTGGGGGGATTGGAGCGAGCAGTACTTC. This codes for CASTVWGDWSEQYF. The chain recombines TRBV13 with TRBJ2-7, with a possible D match to TRBD2 (6 bases). V was clipped by 7 bases and J by 6 bases, with 19 bases between them. This CDR3 region has 14 residues. Germline CDR1 reads PRHDT; CDR2 reads FYEKMQ (reference sequence).